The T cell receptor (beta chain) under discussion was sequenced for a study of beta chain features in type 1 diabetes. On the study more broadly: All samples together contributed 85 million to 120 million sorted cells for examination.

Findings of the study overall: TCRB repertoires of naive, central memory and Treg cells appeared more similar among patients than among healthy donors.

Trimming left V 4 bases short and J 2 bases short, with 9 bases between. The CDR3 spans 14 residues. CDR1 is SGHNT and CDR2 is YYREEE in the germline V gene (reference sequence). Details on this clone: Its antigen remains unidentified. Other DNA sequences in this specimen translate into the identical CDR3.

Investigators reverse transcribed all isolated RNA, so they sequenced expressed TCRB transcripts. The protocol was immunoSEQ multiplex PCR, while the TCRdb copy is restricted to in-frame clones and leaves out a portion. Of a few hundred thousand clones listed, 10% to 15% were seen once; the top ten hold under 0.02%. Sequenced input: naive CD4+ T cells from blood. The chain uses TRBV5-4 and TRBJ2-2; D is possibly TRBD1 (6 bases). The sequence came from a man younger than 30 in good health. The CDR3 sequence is CASSLDRNTGELFF. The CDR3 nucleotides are TGTGCCAGCAGCCTGGACAGAAACACCGGGGAGCTGTTTTTT.